These T cell receptor beta chains were read from a single sample in a study of blood T cells in healthy people across ages. From the 5' RACE reads, TCRdb called clonotypes with MiXCR, one entry per CDR3 protein. The table has around 780,000 distinct CDR3 sequences, approximately 60% seen once. The sample taken for sequencing was blood. The origin of the receptors is a man aged 35 to 55 in good health. Each CDR3 is given with its conserved first and last residue.

v_call	j_call	cdr3_aa
TRBV7-9	TRBJ2-1	CASSSRREAYNEQFF
TRBV14	TRBJ2-7	CASSRVTSEVSYEQYF
TRBV28	TRBJ1-2	CASRPMTGGVGGYTF
TRBV28	TRBJ2-3	CASSLTSGGQADTQYF
TRBV7-9	TRBJ2-5	CASSQLTRVETQYF
TRBV12-3/TRBV12-4	TRBJ2-1	CASSDSYNEQFF
TRBV24-1	TRBJ2-1	CATSDPGQGKVDEQFF
TRBV3-1	TRBJ1-6	CASEGTFSNSPLHF
TRBV12-3/TRBV12-4	TRBJ1-1	CASTRTGADTEAFF
TRBV6-6	TRBJ2-3	CASSQTTTRGSTDTQYF
TRBV7-2	TRBJ2-3	CASSRDRVITDTQDF
TRBV7-8	TRBJ2-1	CASSYGGLAGVSYNEQFF
TRBV9	TRBJ2-1	CASSVVAGSPYNEQFF
TRBV27	-	CASSKGLAGGETQYF
TRBV2	TRBJ2-4	CASNLDRGIQYF
TRBV20-1	TRBJ2-3	CSAKLAGKNTQYF
TRBV21-1	-	CASSKCTIHYYEQYF
TRBV11-2	TRBJ2-5	CASSYLQLAGGLGAYQETQYF
TRBV7-8	TRBJ2-3	CASSLGQGATDTQYF
TRBV2	TRBJ1-5	CASSHPQKDSPHSNQPQHF
TRBV7-8	TRBJ2-3	CASRGGSADTQYF
TRBV29-1	TRBJ2-7	CSVRGQTYEQYF
TRBV24-1	TRBJ2-3	CATSDSRTSGGTDTQYF
TRBV27	TRBJ2-5	CASSGGPETQYF
TRBV9	TRBJ1-4	CASSGDRQWGGEKLFF
TRBV9	TRBJ2-7	CASSVGKTGDEQYF